Each of the 18 T cell receptor beta chains below was sequenced from the same sample in a study of shared clonotypes between healthy human individuals. Naive CD8 populations comprised CD45RO-negative cells positively selected for CCR7, excluding terminally differentiated effector memory CD45RA+ cells. TCRdb's copy holds only in-frame clones and misses some; the assay was immunoSEQ multiplex PCR. The table lists hundreds of thousands of clones, 85% to 95% of them singletons, with approximately 0.12% in the top ten. Material: naive CD8+ T cells sorted from blood. The receptors come from a woman between 25 and 40 years old in good health.

The chain uses TRBV2 and TRBJ2-7, with D maybe TRBD1 (5 bases). Germline lookup yields CDR1 SNHLY and CDR2 FYNNEI. Trimming left V 6 bases short and J 5 bases short, with 14 bases between. There are 13 residues in the CDR3. CDR3: CASSQDQGHEQYF. The CDR3 nucleotides are TGTGCCAGCAGCCAAGATCAGGGCCACGAGCAGTACTTC.

The V gene is TRBV15, the J gene TRBJ1-6; D gene unclear. CDR1 and CDR2 from the germline V gene are LNHNV and YYDKDF (reference sequence). The V gene lost 0 bases and the J gene lost 9 bases, with 6 bases spanning the gap. The CDR3 covers 13 residues. In DNA form, the CDR3 reads TGTGCCACCAGCAGAGATTATTTTTCACCCCTCCACTTT. Translated: CATSRDYFSPLHF.

CDR3 sequence: CASSPERFQWPQHF. In DNA form, the CDR3 reads TGTGCCAGCTCACCCGAGAGGTTTCAATGGCCCCAGCATTTT. The genes are TRBV18 and TRBJ1-5; D is uncertain. The CDR3 covers 14 residues. Per germline, CDR1 KGHSH and CDR2 LQKENI. Trimming cost V 3 bases and J 9 bases, with 15 bases left between them.

The sample holds one count of this clone. CDR3 loop: CASRTNSDNEQFF. For the CDR3, the DNA is TGTGCCAGCAGAACGAACAGCGACAATGAGCAGTTCTTC. The chain combines TRBV7-9 with TRBJ2-1; D is unclear. V shed 6 bases and J shed 5 bases, with 11 bases lying between them. The CDR3 is made up of 13 amino acids. Germline V gene sequence: CDR1 SEHNR, CDR2 FQNEAQ (reference sequence).

The chain links TRBV27 to TRBJ2-7; TRBD2 matches 10 bases. V dropped 5 bases and J dropped 4; count of bases not matched to a gene: 11. Germline V gene lookup returns CDR1 MNHEY and CDR2 SMNVEV (reference sequence). The CDR3 sequence is 16 residues long. The CDR3 spells CASSPGASGSLYEQYF. In nucleotides, the CDR3 is TGTGCCAGCAGTCCTGGGGCTAGCGGGAGTCTTTACGAGCAGTACTTC.

This chain uses TRBV19 with TRBJ1-1; 9 nucleotides agree with TRBD1. Trimming removed 5 bases from V and 2 bases from J; junction bases left unmatched: 6. This CDR3 contains 15 residues. From germline, CDR1 is LNHDA and CDR2 SQIVND (reference sequence). CDR3 sequence (DNA): TGTGCCAGTAGTTACAGGACAGGGGTAAACACTGAAGCTTTCTTT. It translates to CASSYRTGVNTEAFF.

This chain uses TRBV9 with TRBJ2-3; 10 bases align to TRBD2. J was trimmed by 3 bases and V by 2 bases; bases with no gene match: 0. CDR1 and CDR2 from the germline V gene are SGDLS and YYNGEE. The CDR3 is made up of 14 amino acids. The CDR3 here is CASSVGLATDTQYF. CDR3 coding DNA: TGTGCCAGCAGCGTGGGACTAGCGACAGATACGCAGTATTTT.

The J gene is TRBJ2-3, the V gene TRBV27; 13 bases line up with TRBD2. J lost 6 bases, V lost 5 bases, and 8 bases had no gene match. The germline V gene encodes CDR1 MNHEY and CDR2 SMNVEV (reference sequence). This CDR3 contains 16 residues. CDR3 DNA sequence: TGTGCCAGCAGTCACGGGACTAGCGGGATACGGGATACGCAGTATTTT. Translating it yields CASSHGTSGIRDTQYF.

The gene calls are TRBV9 and TRBJ2-5; D gene ambiguous. CDR1 is SGDLS, CDR2 YYNGEE, per germline. V lost 0 bases, J lost 3 bases, and 9 bases lay in between. The CDR3 sequence is 14 residues long. In DNA, the CDR3 is TGTGCCAGCAGCGTAGGTATCGGCAAAGAGACCCAGTACTTC. Translated, it gives CASSVGIGKETQYF.

The chain combines TRBV9 with TRBJ2-5; 7 bases fit TRBD1. This CDR3 is built from 15 residues. Looked up from germline, CDR1 is SGDLS and CDR2 is YYNGEE. Losses at the gene ends were 2 bases for V and 5 bases for J; bases not matched to a gene: 9. The CDR3 sequence: CASSVSRGLGETQYF. The CDR3 DNA reads TGTGCCAGCAGCGTGAGTAGGGGGCTTGGGGAGACCCAGTACTTC.

The chain carries TRBV6-6 and TRBJ2-1, with TRBD2 matching 9 bases. The CDR3 runs to 13 residues. Germline V gene lookup returns CDR1 MNHNY and CDR2 SVGAGI (reference sequence). J was trimmed by 15 bases and V by 0 bases; bases with no gene match: 6. CDR3 sequence reads: CASSYSRREGRFF. In DNA form, the CDR3 reads TGTGCCAGCAGTTACTCGAGGCGGGAGGGCCGGTTCTTC.

V usage is TRBV27 and J usage is TRBJ2-1, with D perhaps matching TRBD2 (5 bases). Germline V gives CDR1 MNHEY, CDR2 SMNVEV (reference sequence). The V end was cut by 5 bases, the J end by 2 bases, with 13 bases between. The CDR3 spans 15 residues. CDR3 sequence (DNA): TGTGCCAGCAGTCAAACCGGGATAACCTACAATGAGCAGTTCTTC. Its protein is CASSQTGITYNEQFF.

The V call is TRBV27, the J call TRBJ2-7; 7 bases agree with TRBD1. V was pared by 8 bases and J by 11 bases, with 9 bases of the junction left unmatched. The CDR3 loop spans 11 amino acids. The germline gives CDR1 MNHEY, CDR2 SMNVEV (reference sequence). DNA for the CDR3: TGTGCCAGCGGCCCTACAGGGGACAAGTACTTC. Protein: CASGPTGDKYF.

The V and J genes are TRBV7-2 and TRBJ2-5; D not certain. Per germline, CDR1 SGHTA and CDR2 FQGNSA. This CDR3 contains 11 residues. V lost 7 bases and J 5 bases, leaving 8 bases between the germline ends. Written as DNA, the CDR3 is TGTGCCAGCACTGAGAGGGAGACCCAGTACTTC. It encodes CASTERETQYF.

This chain uses TRBV6-4 with TRBJ2-7; D unresolved. Per germline, CDR1 MRHNA and CDR2 SNTAGT. V was cut by 7 bases and J by 1 base, with 14 bases left in between. The CDR3 loop spans 14 amino acids. The CDR3 DNA reads as TGTGCCAGCATCAAAGGGTGGGGATCCTACGAGCAGTACTTC. It translates to CASIKGWGSYEQYF.

The genes are TRBV15 and TRBJ1-2; no clear D. The V end lost 6 bases, the J end lost 3 bases, and 8 bases lay between the germline ends. Germline V lookup: CDR1 LNHNV, CDR2 YYDKDF (reference sequence). CDR3 length equals 12 residues. The CDR3 DNA follows: TGTGCCACCAGGGGGAGGGACTATGGCTACACCTTC. Its protein product is CATRGRDYGYTF.

This chain joins TRBV28 and TRBJ1-2; no clear D. With 3 bases removed from V and 4 bases from J, the gap between germline ends came to 3 bases. CDR1 and CDR2 from the germline V gene are MDHEN and SYDVKM. The CDR3 covers 11 residues. This CDR3 reads CASSFFYGYTF. CDR3 nucleotides: TGTGCCAGCAGTTTCTTCTATGGCTACACCTTC.

The chain employs TRBV28 and TRBJ2-3; TRBD2 matches 8 bases. The CDR3 covers 15 residues. Germline CDR1 is MDHEN and CDR2 is SYDVKM. V lost 2 bases and J lost 1; bases outside the gene matches: 2. The CDR3 DNA sequence: TGTGCCAGCAGTTTACGGCGGGAGGGCACAGATACGCAGTATTTT. Protein: CASSLRREGTDTQYF.